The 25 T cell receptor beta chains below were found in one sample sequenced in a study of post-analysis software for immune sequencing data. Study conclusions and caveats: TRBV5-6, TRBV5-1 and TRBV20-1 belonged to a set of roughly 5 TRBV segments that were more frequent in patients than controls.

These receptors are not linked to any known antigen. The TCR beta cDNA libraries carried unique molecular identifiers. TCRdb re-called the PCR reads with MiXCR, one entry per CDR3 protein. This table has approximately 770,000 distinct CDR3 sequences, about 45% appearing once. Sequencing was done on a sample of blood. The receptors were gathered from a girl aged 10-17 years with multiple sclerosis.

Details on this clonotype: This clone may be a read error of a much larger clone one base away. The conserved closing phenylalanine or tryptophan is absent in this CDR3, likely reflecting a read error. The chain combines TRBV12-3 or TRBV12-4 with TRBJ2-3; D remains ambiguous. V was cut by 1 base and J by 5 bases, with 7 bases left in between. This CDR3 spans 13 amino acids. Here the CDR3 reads CASSLGEGDTQYS. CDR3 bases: TGTGCCAGCAGTTTAGGTGAAGGAGATACGCAGTATTCT.

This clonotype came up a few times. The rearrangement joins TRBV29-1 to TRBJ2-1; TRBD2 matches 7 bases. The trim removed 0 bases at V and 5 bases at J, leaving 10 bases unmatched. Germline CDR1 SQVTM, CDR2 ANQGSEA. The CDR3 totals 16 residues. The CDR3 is CSVEDYGGSRDNEQFF. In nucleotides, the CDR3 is TGCAGCGTTGAAGATTATGGCGGGAGTAGGGACAATGAGCAGTTCTTC.

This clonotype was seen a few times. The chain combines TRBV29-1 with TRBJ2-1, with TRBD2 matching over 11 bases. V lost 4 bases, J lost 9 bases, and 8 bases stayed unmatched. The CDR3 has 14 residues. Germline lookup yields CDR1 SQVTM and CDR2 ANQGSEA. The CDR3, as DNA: TGCAGCGTTGCTGAATTAGCGGGAGGGCGTGAGCAGTTCTTC. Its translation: CSVAELAGGREQFF.

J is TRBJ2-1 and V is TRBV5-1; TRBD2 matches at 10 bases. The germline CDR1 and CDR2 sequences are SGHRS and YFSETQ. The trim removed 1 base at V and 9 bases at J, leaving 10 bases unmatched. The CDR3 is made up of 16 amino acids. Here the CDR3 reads CASSLLASGSPGEQFF. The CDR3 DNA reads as TGCGCCAGCAGCTTGCTGGCTAGCGGGAGTCCGGGTGAGCAGTTCTTC.

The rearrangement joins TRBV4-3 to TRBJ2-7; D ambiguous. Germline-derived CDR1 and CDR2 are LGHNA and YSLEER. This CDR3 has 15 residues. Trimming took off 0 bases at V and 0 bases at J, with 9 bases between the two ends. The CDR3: CASSQDWSSSYEQYF. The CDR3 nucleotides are TGCGCCAGCAGCCAAGATTGGTCTTCCTCCTACGAGCAGTACTTC.

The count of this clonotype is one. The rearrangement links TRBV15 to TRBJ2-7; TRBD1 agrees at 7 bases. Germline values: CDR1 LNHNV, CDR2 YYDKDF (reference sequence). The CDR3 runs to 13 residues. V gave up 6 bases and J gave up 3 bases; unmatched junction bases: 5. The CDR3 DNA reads TGTGCCACCAGGGGGGACAGAGGCTACGAGCAGTACTTC. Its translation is CATRGDRGYEQYF. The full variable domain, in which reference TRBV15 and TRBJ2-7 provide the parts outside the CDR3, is DAMVIQNPRYQVTQFGKPVTLSCSQTLNHNVMYWYQQKSSQAPKLLFHYYDKDFNNEADTPDNFQSRRPNTSFCFLDIRSPGLGDTAMYLCATRGDRGYEQYFGPGTRLTVT.

Here the CDR3 reads CASSDETSGAREQFF. CDR3 coding DNA: TGTGCCAGCAGTGACGAGACTAGCGGGGCCCGGGAGCAGTTCTTC. The chain couples TRBV6-6 to TRBJ2-1; TRBD2 agrees at 11 bases. The length of the CDR3 is 15 residues. Germline CDR1 is MNHNY and CDR2 is SVGAGI (reference sequence). Trimming removed 5 bases from V and 10 bases from J; junction bases left unmatched: 10.

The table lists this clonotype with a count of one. CDR3 sequence reads: CASSLYGIHYGYTF. As DNA, the CDR3 is TGTGCCAGCAGCTTGTATGGGATTCACTATGGCTACACCTTC. The gene calls are TRBV5-5 and TRBJ1-2, with no clear D. V gave up 1 base and J gave up 3 bases, with 10 bases separating them. CDR1 is SGHKS, CDR2 YYEKEE, per germline (reference sequence). This CDR3 comprises 14 residues.

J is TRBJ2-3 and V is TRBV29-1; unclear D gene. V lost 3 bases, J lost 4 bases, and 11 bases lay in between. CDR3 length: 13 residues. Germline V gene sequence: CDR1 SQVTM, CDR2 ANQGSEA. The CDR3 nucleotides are TGCAGCGTTGAGAGTGACGGGCCAGATACGCAGTATTTT. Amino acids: CSVESDGPDTQYF.

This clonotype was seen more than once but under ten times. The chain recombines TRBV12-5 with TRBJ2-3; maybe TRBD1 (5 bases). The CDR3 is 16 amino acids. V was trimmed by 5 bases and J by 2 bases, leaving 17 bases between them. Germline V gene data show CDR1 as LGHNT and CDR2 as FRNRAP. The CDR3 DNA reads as TGTGCTAGTGGTCATCCCGGACATCTTAACACAGATACGCAGTATTTT. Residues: CASGHPGHLNTDTQYF.

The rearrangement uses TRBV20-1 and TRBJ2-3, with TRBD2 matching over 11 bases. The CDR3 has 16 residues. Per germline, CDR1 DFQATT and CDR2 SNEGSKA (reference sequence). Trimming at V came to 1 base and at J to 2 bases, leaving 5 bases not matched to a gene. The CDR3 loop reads CSARAASGRNTDTQYF. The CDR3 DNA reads TGCAGTGCTAGAGCGGCTAGCGGGAGGAACACAGATACGCAGTATTTT.

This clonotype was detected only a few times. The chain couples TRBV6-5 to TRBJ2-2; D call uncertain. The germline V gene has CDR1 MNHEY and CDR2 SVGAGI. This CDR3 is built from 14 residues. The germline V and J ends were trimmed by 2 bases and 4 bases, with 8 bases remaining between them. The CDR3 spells CASSYGISTGELFF. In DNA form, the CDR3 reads TGTGCCAGCAGTTACGGCATATCCACCGGGGAGCTGTTTTTT.

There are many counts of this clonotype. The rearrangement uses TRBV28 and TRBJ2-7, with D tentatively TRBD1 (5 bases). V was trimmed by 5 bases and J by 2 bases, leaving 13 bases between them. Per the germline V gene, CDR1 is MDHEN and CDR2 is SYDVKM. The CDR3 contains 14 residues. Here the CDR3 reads CASSVTSGTYEQYF. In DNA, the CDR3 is TGTGCCAGCAGTGTAACGTCAGGGACCTACGAGCAGTACTTC.

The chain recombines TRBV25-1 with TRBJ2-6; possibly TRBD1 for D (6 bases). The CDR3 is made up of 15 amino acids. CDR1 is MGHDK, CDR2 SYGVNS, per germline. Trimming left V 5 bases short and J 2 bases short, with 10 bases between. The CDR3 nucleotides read TGTGCCAGCAGTATGCAGGGGACTGGGGCCAACGTCCTGACTTTC. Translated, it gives CASSMQGTGANVLTF.

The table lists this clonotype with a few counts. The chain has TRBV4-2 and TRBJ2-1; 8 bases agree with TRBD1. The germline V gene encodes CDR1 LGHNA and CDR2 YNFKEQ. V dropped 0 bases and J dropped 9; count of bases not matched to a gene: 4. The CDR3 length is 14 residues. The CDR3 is CASSQETGGSEQFF. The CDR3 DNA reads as TGTGCCAGCAGCCAAGAAACAGGGGGGAGTGAGCAGTTCTTC.

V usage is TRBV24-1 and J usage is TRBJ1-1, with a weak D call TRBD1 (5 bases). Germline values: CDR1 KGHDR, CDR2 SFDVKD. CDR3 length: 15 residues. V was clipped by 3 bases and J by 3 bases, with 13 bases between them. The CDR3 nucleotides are TGTGCCACCAGTGATCCCCGGACGGGGGACACTGAAGCTTTCTTT. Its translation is CATSDPRTGDTEAFF.

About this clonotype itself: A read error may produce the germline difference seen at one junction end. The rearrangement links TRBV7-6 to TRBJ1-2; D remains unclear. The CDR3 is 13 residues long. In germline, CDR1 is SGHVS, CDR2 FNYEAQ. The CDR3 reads CAGSFGSGYGYTF. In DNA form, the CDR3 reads TGTGCCGGCAGCTTCGGGAGTGGGTATGGCTACACCTTC.

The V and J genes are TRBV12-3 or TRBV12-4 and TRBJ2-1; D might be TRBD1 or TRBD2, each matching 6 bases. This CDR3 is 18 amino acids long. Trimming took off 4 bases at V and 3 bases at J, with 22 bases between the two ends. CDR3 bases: TGTGCCAGCAGTTCTCCTTGGGGGGCAGGGGATATCTACAATGAGCAGTTCTTC. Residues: CASSSPWGAGDIYNEQFF.

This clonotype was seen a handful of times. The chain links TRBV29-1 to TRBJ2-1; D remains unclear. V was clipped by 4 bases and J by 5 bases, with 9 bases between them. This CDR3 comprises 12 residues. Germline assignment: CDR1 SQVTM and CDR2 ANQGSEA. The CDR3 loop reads CSVVPSDNEQFF. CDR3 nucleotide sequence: TGCAGCGTTGTTCCGAGTGACAATGAGCAGTTCTTC.

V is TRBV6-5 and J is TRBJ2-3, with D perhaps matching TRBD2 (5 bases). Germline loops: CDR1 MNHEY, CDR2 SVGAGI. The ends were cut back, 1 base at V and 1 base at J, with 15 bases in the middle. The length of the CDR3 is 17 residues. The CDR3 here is CASSYFRSSGRTDTQYF. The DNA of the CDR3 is TGTGCCAGCAGTTACTTCCGGTCGAGCGGACGCACAGATACGCAGTATTTT.

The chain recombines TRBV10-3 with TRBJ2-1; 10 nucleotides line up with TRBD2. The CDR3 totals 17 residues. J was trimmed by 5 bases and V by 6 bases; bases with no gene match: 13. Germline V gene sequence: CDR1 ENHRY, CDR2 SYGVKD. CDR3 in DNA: TGTGCCATCAGCCCTCCCCCTAGCGGGAGTAGGGACAATGAGCAGTTCTTC. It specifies CAISPPPSGSRDNEQFF.

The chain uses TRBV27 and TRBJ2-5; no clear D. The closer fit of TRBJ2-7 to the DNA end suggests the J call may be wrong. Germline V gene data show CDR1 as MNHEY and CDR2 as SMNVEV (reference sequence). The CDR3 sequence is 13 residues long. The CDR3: CASSLSEAGEQYF. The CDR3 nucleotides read TGTGCCAGCAGTTTATCAGAGGCTGGCGAGCAGTACTTC.

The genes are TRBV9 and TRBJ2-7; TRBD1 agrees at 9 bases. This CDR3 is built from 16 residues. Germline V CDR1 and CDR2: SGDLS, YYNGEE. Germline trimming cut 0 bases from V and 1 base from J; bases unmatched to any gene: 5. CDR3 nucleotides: TGTGCCAGCAGCGTAGCTCCCGGGACAGGGTCCTACGAGCAGTACTTC. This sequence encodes CASSVAPGTGSYEQYF.

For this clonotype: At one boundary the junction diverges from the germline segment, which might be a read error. The CDR3 reads CASSVSGTTVTDMQYF. CDR3 nucleotides: TGTGCCAGCAGCGTGAGTGGTACTACGGTGACAGATATGCAGTATTTT. J is TRBJ2-3 and V is TRBV9; tentative D call: TRBD1 (5 bases). Germline CDR1 SGDLS, CDR2 YYNGEE. The CDR3 covers 16 residues.

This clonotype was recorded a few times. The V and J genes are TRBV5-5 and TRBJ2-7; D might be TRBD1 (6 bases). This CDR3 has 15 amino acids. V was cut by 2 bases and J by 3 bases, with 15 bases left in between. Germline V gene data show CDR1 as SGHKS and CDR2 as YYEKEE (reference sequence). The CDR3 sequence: CASSLRQVVDYEQYF. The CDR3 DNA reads TGTGCCAGCAGCTTAAGACAGGTGGTCGACTACGAGCAGTACTTC. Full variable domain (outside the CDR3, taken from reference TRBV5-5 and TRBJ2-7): DAGVTQSPTHLIKTRGQQVTLRCSPISGHKSVSWYQQVLGQGPQFIFQYYEKEERGRGNFPDRFSARQFPNYSSELNVNALLLGDSALYLCASSLRQVVDYEQYFGPGTRLTVT.